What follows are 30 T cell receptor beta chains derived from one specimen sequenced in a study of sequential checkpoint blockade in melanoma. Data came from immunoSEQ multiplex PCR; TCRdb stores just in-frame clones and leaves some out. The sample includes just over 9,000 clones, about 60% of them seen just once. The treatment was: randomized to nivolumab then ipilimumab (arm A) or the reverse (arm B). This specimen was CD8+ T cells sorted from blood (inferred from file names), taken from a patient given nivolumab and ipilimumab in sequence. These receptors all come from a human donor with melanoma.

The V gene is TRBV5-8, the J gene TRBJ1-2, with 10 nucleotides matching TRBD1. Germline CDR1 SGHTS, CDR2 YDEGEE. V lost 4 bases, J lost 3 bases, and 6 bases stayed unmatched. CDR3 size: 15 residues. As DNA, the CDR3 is TGTGCCAGCAGCAGAGCCGGGACAGGGGACTATGGCTACACCTTC. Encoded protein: CASSRAGTGDYGYTF.

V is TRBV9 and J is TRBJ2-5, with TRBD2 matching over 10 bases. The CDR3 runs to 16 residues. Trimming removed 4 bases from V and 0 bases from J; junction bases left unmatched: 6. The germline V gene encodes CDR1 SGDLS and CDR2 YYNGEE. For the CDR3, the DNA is TGTGCCAGCAGCCCGGGACTAGCGAGATACCAAGAGACCCAGTACTTC. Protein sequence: CASSPGLARYQETQYF.

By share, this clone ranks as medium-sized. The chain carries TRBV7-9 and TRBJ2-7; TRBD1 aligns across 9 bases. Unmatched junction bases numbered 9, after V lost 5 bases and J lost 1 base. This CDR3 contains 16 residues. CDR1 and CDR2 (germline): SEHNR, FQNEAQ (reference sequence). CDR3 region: CASSPGGQGRSYEQYF. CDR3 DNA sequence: TGTGCCAGCAGCCCCGGAGGACAGGGGAGGTCCTACGAGCAGTACTTC.

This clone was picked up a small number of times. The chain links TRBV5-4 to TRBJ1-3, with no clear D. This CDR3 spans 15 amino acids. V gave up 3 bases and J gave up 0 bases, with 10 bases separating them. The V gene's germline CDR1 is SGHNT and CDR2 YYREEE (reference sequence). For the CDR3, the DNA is TGTGCCAGCAGCTCACAGTCATACTCTGGAAACACCATATATTTT. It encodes CASSSQSYSGNTIYF.

CDR3 bases: TGCGCCAGCAGTGGGCACGGCCCGGGTGGTCAGCCCCAGCATTTT. Encoded protein: CASSGHGPGGQPQHF. This chain links TRBV10-2 with TRBJ1-5, with no clear D. Per the germline V gene, CDR1 is WSHSY and CDR2 is SAAADI. This CDR3 spans 15 amino acids. V lost 4 bases to trimming and J lost 6 bases, with 16 bases between them.

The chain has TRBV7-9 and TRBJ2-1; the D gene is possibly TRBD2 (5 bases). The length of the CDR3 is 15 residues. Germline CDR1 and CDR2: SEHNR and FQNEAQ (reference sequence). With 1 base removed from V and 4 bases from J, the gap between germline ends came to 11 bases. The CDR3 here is CASSLGTGPYNEQFF. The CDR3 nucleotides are TGTGCCAGCAGCTTAGGGACTGGACCGTACAATGAGCAGTTCTTC.

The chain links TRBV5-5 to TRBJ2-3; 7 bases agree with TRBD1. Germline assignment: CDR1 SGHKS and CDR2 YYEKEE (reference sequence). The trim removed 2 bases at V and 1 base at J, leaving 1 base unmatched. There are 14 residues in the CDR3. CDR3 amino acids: CASSFGQGTDTQYF. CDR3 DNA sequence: TGTGCCAGCAGCTTCGGACAGGGCACAGATACGCAGTATTTT.

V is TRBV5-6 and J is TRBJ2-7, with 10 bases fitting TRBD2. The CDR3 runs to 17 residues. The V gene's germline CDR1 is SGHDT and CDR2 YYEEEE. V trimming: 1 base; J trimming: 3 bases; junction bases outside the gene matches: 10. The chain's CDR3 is CASSLTSGASLVYEQYF. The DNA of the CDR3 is TGTGCCAGCAGCTTGACTAGCGGGGCCTCTTTAGTCTACGAGCAGTACTTC.

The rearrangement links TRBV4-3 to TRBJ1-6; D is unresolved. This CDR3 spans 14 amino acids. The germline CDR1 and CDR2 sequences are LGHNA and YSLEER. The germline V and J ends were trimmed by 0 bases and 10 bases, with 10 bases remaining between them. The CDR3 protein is CASSQDGSLSPLHF. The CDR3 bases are TGCGCCAGCAGCCAAGACGGGTCCCTATCACCCCTCCACTTT.

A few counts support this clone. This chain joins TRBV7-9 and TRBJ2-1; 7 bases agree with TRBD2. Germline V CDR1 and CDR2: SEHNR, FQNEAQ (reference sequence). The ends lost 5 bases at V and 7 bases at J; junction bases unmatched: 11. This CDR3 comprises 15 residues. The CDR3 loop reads CASSPWGGHQNEQFF. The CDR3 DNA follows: TGTGCCAGCAGCCCGTGGGGGGGTCATCAAAATGAGCAGTTCTTC.

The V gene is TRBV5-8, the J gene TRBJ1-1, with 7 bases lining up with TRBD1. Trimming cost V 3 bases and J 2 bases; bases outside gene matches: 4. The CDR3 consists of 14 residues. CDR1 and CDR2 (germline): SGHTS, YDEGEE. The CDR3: CASSWGTENTEAFF. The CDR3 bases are TGTGCCAGCAGCTGGGGGACAGAAAACACTGAAGCTTTCTTT.

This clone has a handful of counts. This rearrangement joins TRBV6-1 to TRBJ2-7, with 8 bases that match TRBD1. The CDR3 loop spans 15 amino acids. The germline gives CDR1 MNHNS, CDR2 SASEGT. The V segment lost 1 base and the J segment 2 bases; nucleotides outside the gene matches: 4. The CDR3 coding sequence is TGTGCCAGCAGTGAAGGACCAGGGGGCCCCTACGAGCAGTACTTC. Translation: CASSEGPGGPYEQYF.

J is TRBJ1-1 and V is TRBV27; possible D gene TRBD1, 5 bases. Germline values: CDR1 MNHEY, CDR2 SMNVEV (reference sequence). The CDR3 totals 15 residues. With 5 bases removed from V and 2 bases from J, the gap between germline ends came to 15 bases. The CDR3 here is CASSEVGRVNTEAFF. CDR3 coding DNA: TGTGCCAGCAGTGAGGTTGGCAGGGTCAACACTGAAGCTTTCTTT.

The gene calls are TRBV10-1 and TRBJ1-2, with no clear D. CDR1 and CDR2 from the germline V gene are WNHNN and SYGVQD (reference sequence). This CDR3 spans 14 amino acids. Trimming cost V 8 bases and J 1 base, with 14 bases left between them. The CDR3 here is CASSPGGLNYGYTF. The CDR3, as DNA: TGCGCCAGCTCCCCAGGAGGTCTTAACTATGGCTACACCTTC.

The CDR3, as DNA: TGTGCCAGCAGTTTTAGTCAGAACACTGAAGCTTTCTTT. It codes for CASSFSQNTEAFF. The J gene is TRBJ1-1, the V gene TRBV27; D gene uncertain. Trimming cost V 3 bases and J 1 base, with 6 bases left between them. The CDR3 has 13 amino acids. Germline V gene sequence: CDR1 MNHEY, CDR2 SMNVEV (reference sequence).

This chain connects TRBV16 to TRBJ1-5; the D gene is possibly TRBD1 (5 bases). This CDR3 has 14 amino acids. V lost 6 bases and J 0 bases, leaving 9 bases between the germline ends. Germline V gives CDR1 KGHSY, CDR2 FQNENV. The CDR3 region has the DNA TGTGCCAGCAGAACAGGTGATAGCAATCAGCCCCAGCATTTT. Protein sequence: CASRTGDSNQPQHF.

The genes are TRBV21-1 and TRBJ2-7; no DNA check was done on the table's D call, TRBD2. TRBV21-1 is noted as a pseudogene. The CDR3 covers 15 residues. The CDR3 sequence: CAIPGEGPGRYEQYF. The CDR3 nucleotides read TGTGCCATCCCGGGGGAGGGACCGGGGCGCTACGAGCAGTACTTC.

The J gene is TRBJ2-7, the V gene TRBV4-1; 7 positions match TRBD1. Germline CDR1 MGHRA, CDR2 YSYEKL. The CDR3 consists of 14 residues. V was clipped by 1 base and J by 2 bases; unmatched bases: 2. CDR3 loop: CASSQGGGPYEQYF. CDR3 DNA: TGCGCCAGCAGCCAAGGAGGGGGCCCCTACGAGCAGTACTTC.

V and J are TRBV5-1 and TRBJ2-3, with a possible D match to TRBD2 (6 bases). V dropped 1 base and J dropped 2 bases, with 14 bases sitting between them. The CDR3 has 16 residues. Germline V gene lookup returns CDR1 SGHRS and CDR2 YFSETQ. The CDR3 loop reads CASSLRSGGTTDTQYF. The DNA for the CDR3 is TGCGCCAGCAGCTTGAGATCCGGCGGGACCACAGATACGCAGTATTTT.

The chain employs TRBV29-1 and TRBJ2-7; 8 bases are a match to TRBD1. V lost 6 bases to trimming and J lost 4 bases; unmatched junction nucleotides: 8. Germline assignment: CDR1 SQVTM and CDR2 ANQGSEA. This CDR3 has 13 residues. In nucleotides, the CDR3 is TGCAGCGTCCTGACAGGGGATTTTTACGAGCAGTACTTC. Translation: CSVLTGDFYEQYF.

The CDR3 DNA reads TGTGCCAGCAGTTTAGGCCCATTTGGGACAGCAGCTAACTATGGCTACACCTTC. As protein: CASSLGPFGTAANYGYTF. J is TRBJ1-2 and V is TRBV28; 7 positions agree with TRBD1. Germline V gives CDR1 MDHEN, CDR2 SYDVKM. The CDR3 runs 18 residues. The junction had 12 bases not matched to a gene; V was cut back by 2 bases and J by 0 bases.

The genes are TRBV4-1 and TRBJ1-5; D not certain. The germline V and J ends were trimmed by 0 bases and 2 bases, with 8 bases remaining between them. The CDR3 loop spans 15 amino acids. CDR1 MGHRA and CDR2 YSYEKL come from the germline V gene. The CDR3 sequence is CASSQDSGGNQPQHF. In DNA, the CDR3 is TGCGCCAGCAGCCAAGATTCCGGGGGCAATCAGCCCCAGCATTTT.

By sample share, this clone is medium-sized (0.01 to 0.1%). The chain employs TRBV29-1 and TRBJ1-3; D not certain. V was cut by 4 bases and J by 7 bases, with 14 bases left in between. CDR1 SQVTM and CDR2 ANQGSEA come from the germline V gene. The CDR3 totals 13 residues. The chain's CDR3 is CSVVGGTANTIYF. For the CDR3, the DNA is TGCAGCGTTGTCGGAGGTACAGCGAACACCATATATTTT.

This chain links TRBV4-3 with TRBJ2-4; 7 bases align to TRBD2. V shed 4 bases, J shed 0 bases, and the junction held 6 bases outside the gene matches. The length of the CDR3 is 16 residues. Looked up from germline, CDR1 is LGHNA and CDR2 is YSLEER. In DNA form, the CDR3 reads TGCGCCAGCAGCCCCTCAGCGGGGACAGCCAAAAACATTCAGTACTTC. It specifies CASSPSAGTAKNIQYF.

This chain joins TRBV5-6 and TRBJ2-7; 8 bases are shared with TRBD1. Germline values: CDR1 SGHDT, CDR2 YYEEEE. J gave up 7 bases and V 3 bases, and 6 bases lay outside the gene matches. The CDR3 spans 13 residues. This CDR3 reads CASSWQGAEEQYF. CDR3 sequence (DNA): TGTGCCAGCAGCTGGCAGGGGGCAGAGGAGCAGTACTTC.

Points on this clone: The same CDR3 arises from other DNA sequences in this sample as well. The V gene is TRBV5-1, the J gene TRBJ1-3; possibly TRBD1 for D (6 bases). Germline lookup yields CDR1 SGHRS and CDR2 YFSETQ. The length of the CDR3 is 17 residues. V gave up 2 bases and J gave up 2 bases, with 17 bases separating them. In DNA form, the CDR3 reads TGCGCCAGCAGCTTTCTACTGGGGCAGGGGCCTGGAAACACCATATATTTT. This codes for CASSFLLGQGPGNTIYF.

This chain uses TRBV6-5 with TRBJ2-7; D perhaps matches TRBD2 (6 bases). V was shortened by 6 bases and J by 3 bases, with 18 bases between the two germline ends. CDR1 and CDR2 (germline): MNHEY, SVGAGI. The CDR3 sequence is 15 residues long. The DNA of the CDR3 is TGTGCCAGCAGCTTGGGGACTGGTGGATACTACGAGCAGTACTTC. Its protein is CASSLGTGGYYEQYF.

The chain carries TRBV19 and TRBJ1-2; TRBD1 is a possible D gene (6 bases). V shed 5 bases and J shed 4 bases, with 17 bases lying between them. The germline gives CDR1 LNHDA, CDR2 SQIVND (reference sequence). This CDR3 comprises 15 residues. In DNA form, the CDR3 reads TGTGCCAGTAGTCCGACAGGACAAAGGAGCTATGGCTACACCTTC. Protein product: CASSPTGQRSYGYTF.

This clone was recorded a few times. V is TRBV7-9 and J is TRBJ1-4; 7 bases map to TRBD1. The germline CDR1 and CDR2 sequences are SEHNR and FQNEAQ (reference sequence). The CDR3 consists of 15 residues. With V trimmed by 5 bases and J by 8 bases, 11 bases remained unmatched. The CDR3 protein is CASSPTGTAGEKLFF. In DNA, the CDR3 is TGTGCCAGCAGCCCAACCGGGACAGCGGGCGAAAAACTGTTTTTT.

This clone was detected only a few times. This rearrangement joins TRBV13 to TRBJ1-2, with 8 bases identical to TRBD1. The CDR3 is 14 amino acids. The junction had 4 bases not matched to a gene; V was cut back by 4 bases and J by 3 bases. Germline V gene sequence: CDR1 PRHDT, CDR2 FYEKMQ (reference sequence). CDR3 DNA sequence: TGTGCCAGCAGCTCAGGGACAGGCCACTATGGCTACACCTTC. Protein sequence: CASSSGTGHYGYTF.